This TCR beta chain emerged from a study of T cells after yellow fever vaccination. Study-level background: Any fraction with a low cell number was prepared using SMART-Seq v4 Ultra Low Input. General study results and limits: Post-booster reappearance was seen for most primary-vaccination clones (roughly 97% CD4, roughly 88% CD8). Although the secondary response was weaker, it peaked faster, at day 5 versus 15.

This CDR3 has 19 amino acids. CDR1 and CDR2 from the germline V gene are LNHNV and YYDKDF (reference sequence). The V gene lost 0 bases and the J gene lost 4 bases, with 22 bases spanning the gap. A universal primer site and UMIs were added as TCR cDNA was made by 5'RACE template switching. TCRdb analysed the 5' RACE reads with MiXCR anew, one entry per CDR3 protein. The top ten clones hold 20% to 25% of a sample with a few hundred thousand distinct CDR3 sequences, approximately 4.2% of them seen once. This clonotype has at least ten counts. Its cognate antigen is unknown. This sequence joins TRBV15 and TRBJ1-5; D perhaps matches TRBD1 (5 bases). This TCR was recovered from a man between 18 and 29 years old who received the YFV17D yellow fever vaccine. The starting material was PBMCs, obtained 5 days after the yellow fever booster vaccination. CDR3 coding DNA: TGTGCCACCAGCAGAGATAGGGGCAGGAGACTTACCCCAAATCAGCCCCAGCATTTT. This encodes CATSRDRGRRLTPNQPQHF.